The next 14 T cell receptor beta chains were all read from a single sample in a study of cytomegalovirus exposure and HLA in healthy donors. PCR primers comprised 60 Vbeta and 13 Jbeta primers. Repertoires were generated with immunoSEQ multiplex PCR, while TCRdb's copy carries only in-frame clones and drops some. Counted here are under 200,000 clones, roughly 74% occurring once; the ten biggest clones make up less than 2%. Sequencing was done on a sample of PBMCs. Receptors originate from a woman younger than 45 in good health and CMV-seronegative.

The rearrangement links TRBV4-1 to TRBJ2-1; D might be TRBD1 (6 bases). V was cut by 1 base and J by 0 bases, with 16 bases left in between. CDR3 length: 18 amino acids. Germline assignment: CDR1 MGHRA and CDR2 YSYEKL. The DNA for the CDR3 is TGCGCCAGCAGCCAAGGCCTTCCCGGGACATACTCCTACAATGAGCAGTTCTTC. It is translated as CASSQGLPGTYSYNEQFF.

As to this clone: Within the sample, other DNA sequences also encode this same CDR3. The chain combines TRBV18 with TRBJ2-1, with a tentative D call TRBD1 (6 bases). The CDR3 length is 14 residues. Germline V CDR1 and CDR2: KGHSH, LQKENI. V dropped 3 bases and J dropped 2 bases, with 8 bases sitting between them. Here the CDR3 reads CASSPGGAYNEQFF. The CDR3 nucleotides are TGTGCCAGCTCACCTGGGGGCGCCTACAATGAGCAGTTCTTC.

The chain has TRBV4-3 and TRBJ2-7, with TRBD1 as a possible D gene (6 bases). Germline V gives CDR1 LGHNA, CDR2 YSLEER. V gave up 4 bases and J gave up 2 bases, with 24 bases separating them. The length of the CDR3 is 18 residues. CDR3 loop: CASSRYTGGAGETYEQYF. CDR3 in DNA: TGCGCCAGCAGCCGTTATACAGGTGGAGCAGGGGAAACCTACGAGCAGTACTTC.

This chain uses TRBV5-6 with TRBJ1-2; 9 bases line up with TRBD1. CDR3 length: 16 amino acids. V trimming: 8 bases; J trimming: 6 bases; junction bases outside the gene matches: 17. The germline V gene has CDR1 SGHDT and CDR2 YYEEEE. The CDR3, as DNA: TGTGCCAGTCGTCTTTACAGGGGGCGGATATTACATGGCTACACCTTC. Amino acids: CASRLYRGRILHGYTF.

This chain uses TRBV4-2 with TRBJ2-2; 10 bases line up with TRBD2. CDR1 and CDR2 (germline): LGHNA, YNFKEQ. V gave up 1 base and J gave up 7 bases; unmatched junction bases: 9. This CDR3 region has 17 residues. CDR3: CASSQGGSGRFGGELFF. The CDR3 DNA sequence: TGTGCCAGCAGCCAAGGTGGTAGCGGGAGGTTTGGCGGGGAGCTGTTTTTT.

The V gene is TRBV27, the J gene TRBJ2-7, with TRBD1 identical over 8 bases. Germline V gives CDR1 MNHEY, CDR2 SMNVEV (reference sequence). This CDR3 contains 15 residues. J was trimmed by 1 base and V by 5 bases; bases with no gene match: 7. The CDR3 coding sequence is TGTGCCAGCAGTGAGGACAGGGAGATATCCTACGAGCAGTACTTC. Amino acids: CASSEDREISYEQYF.

V and J are TRBV4-1 and TRBJ2-3, with a weak D call TRBD2 (6 bases). The CDR3 is 18 residues long. The V gene lost 1 base and the J gene lost 2 bases, with 19 bases spanning the gap. Germline CDR1 MGHRA, CDR2 YSYEKL. CDR3 nucleotides: TGCGCCAGCAGCCAAGGCGGGACTGAAGGAGGGTACACAGATACGCAGTATTTT. This translates into CASSQGGTEGGYTDTQYF.

The chain combines TRBV30 with TRBJ1-2; D is unresolved. Trimming removed 3 bases at V and 8 bases at J, with 22 bases between. This CDR3 spans 15 amino acids. The germline gives CDR1 GTSNPN, CDR2 SVGIG (reference sequence). The CDR3 nucleotides are TGTGCCTGGAGGGATCGGTGGCAAATGTCGGGAGGCTACACCTTC. Residues: CAWRDRWQMSGGYTF.

The chain carries TRBV9 and TRBJ2-1, with 10 bases that match TRBD2. Germline CDR1 SGDLS, CDR2 YYNGEE. Unmatched junction bases numbered 7, after V lost 0 bases and J lost 4 bases. The CDR3 spans 17 residues. The CDR3 loop reads CASSVEASGGLYNEQFF. The CDR3 DNA reads TGTGCCAGCAGCGTAGAGGCTAGCGGGGGCCTATACAATGAGCAGTTCTTC.

V is TRBV7-9 and J is TRBJ1-1; possible D gene TRBD1, 5 bases. The CDR3 is made up of 16 amino acids. Trimming pared 6 bases from V and 1 base from J, leaving 18 bases between. Germline loops: CDR1 SEHNR, CDR2 FQNEAQ (reference sequence). CDR3 sequence: CASRCRDCPKNTEAFF. Written as DNA, the CDR3 is TGTGCCAGCAGGTGTCGGGACTGCCCTAAGAACACTGAAGCTTTCTTT.

This chain links TRBV6-4 with TRBJ2-1, with 7 bases lining up with TRBD2. Losses at the gene ends were 3 bases for V and 9 bases for J; bases not matched to a gene: 5. Germline V gives CDR1 MRHNA, CDR2 SNTAGT. The CDR3 has 13 amino acids. This CDR3 reads CASSEREIGEQFF. The CDR3, as DNA: TGTGCCAGCAGTGAGCGGGAGATTGGTGAGCAGTTCTTC.

J is TRBJ2-5 and V is TRBV27; 11 nucleotides align to TRBD2. In germline, CDR1 is MNHEY, CDR2 SMNVEV (reference sequence). The V segment lost 9 bases and the J segment 4 bases; nucleotides outside the gene matches: 7. The CDR3 has 14 amino acids. The CDR3 DNA follows: TGTGCCAGTAAATCGGGACTAGCGGCAGAGACCCAGTACTTC. Protein product: CASKSGLAAETQYF.

DNA for the CDR3: TGCAGTGCCAAAGAAGCTTTCTTT. It encodes CSAKEAFF. The V gene is TRBV20-1, the J gene TRBJ1-1; D gene ambiguous. V lost 6 bases and J 8 bases, leaving 4 bases between the germline ends. The germline CDR1 and CDR2 sequences are DFQATT and SNEGSKA (reference sequence). The CDR3 has 8 residues.

The gene calls are TRBV4-1 and TRBJ2-5, with 10 bases lining up with TRBD1. Germline V gives CDR1 MGHRA, CDR2 YSYEKL. V lost 4 bases to trimming and J lost 4 bases; unmatched junction nucleotides: 6. This CDR3 comprises 15 residues. In nucleotides, the CDR3 is TGCGCCAGCAGCCCCGGACAGGGGGGGAGAGAGACCCAGTACTTC. It translates to CASSPGQGGRETQYF.